This TCR beta chain stems from a study of vaccination and CD4 T cells after COVID-19. As to this clonotype: Its target is unknown.

Indicated treatment: approximately nine-day PBMC culture with coronavirus spike peptide pools or control peptides (ViraFEST assay). Sequencing of cultured CD4+ T cell DNA used the Oncomine TCR Beta short-read assay. MiXCR, run by TCRdb on the PCR reads, gives a single entry per CDR3 protein. Here the sample spans 20,000 to 25,000 distinct CDR3 sequences, 65% to 80% being singletons. This CDR3 has 13 amino acids. Germline values: CDR1 LNHDA, CDR2 SQIVND (reference sequence). Losses at the gene ends were 10 bases for V and 1 base for J; bases not matched to a gene: 6. The V call is TRBV19, the J call TRBJ1-1; TRBD1 matches at 7 bases. This clonotype was sampled from a human donor who had recovered from COVID-19. The sequenced sample consisted of CD4+ T cells from blood, cultured in vitro. The CDR3 protein is CATLRTGNTEAFF. Written as DNA, the CDR3 is TGTGCCACCCTCCGGACAGGGAACACTGAAGCTTTCTTT.